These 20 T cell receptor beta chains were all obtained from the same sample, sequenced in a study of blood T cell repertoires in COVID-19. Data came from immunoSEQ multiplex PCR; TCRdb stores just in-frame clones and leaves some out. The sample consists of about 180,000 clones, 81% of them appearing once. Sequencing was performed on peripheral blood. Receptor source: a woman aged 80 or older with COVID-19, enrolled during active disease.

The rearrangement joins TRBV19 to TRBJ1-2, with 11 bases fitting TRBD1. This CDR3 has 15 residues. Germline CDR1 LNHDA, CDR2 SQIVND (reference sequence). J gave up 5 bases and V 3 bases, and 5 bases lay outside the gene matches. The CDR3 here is CASSIGQGAGYGYTF. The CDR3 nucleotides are TGTGCCAGTAGTATTGGACAGGGGGCTGGTTATGGCTACACCTTC.

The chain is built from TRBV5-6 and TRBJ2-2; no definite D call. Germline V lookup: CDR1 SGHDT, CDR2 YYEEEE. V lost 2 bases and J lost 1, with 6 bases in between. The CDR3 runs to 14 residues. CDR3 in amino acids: CASSLSGNTGELFF. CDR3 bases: TGTGCCAGCAGCTTATCCGGGAACACCGGGGAGCTGTTTTTT.

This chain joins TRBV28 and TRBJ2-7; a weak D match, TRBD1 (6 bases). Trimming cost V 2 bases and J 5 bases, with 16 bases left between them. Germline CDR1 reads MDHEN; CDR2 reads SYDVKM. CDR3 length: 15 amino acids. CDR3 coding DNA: TGTGCCAGCAGTTTACCCCTCCAGGGGCGCGACGAGCAGTACTTC. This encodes CASSLPLQGRDEQYF.

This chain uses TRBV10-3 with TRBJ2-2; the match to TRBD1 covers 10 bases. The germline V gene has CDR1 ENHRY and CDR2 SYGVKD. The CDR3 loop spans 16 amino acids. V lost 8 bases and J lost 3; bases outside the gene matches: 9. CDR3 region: CAISQAGTGDTGELFF. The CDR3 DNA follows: TGTGCCATCTCCCAGGCCGGGACAGGGGACACCGGGGAGCTGTTTTTT.

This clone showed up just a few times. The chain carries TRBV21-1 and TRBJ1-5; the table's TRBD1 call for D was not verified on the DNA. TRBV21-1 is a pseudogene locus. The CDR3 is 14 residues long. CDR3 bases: TGTGCCAGCAGCAAAGACAGGGGCCATCAGCCCCAGCATTTT. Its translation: CASSKDRGHQPQHF.

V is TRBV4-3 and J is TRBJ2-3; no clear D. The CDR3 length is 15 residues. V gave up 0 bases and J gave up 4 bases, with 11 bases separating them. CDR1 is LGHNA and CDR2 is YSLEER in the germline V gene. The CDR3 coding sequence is TGCGCCAGCAGCCAAGATCATAGCCCCCCAGATACGCAGTATTTT. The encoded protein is CASSQDHSPPDTQYF.

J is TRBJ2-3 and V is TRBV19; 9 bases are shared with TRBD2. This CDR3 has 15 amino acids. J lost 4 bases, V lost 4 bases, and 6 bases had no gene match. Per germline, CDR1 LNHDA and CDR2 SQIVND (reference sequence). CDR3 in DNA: TGTGCCAGTAGTAAATCTAGCGGGAACGCAGATACGCAGTATTTT. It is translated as CASSKSSGNADTQYF.

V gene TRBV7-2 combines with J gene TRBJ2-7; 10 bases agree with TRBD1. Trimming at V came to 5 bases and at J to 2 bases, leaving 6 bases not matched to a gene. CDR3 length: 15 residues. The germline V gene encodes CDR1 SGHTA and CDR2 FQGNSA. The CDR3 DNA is TGTGCCAGCAGCCGGACAGGGGGTCTTACCTACGAGCAGTACTTC. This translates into CASSRTGGLTYEQYF.

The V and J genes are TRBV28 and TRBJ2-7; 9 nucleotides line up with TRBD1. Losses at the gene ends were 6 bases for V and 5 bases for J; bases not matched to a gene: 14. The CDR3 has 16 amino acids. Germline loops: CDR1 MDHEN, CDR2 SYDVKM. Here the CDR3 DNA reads TGTGCCAGCAGGAATCTACCGGGACAGGGTGTCCACGAGCAGTACTTC. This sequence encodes CASRNLPGQGVHEQYF.

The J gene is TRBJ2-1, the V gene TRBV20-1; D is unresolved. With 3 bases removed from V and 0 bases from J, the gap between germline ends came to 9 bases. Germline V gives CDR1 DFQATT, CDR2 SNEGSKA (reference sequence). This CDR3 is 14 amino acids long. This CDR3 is CSASRQDSYNEQFF. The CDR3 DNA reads TGCAGTGCTAGTAGGCAGGACTCCTACAATGAGCAGTTCTTC.

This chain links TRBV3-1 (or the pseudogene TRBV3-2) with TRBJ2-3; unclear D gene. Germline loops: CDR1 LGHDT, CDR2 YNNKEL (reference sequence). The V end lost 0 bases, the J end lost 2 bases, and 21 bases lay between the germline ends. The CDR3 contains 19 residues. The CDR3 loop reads CASSQDPMGSRLYTDTQYF. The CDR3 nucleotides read TGTGCCAGCAGCCAAGATCCCATGGGCTCCCGCCTCTACACAGATACGCAGTATTTT.

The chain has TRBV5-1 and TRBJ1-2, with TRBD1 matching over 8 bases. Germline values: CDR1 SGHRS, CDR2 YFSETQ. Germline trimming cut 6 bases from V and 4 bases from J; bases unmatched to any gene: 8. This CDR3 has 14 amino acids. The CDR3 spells CASTVAGGTYGYTF. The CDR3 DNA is TGCGCCAGCACCGTTGCAGGGGGCACCTATGGCTACACCTTC.

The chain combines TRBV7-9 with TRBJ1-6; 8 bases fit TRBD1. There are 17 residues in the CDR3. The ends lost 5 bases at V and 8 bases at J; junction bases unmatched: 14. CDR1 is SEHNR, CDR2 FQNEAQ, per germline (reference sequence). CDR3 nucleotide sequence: TGTGCCAGCAGCCCCGGACAGGGTGAATCGGGGTATTCACCCCTCCACTTT. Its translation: CASSPGQGESGYSPLHF.

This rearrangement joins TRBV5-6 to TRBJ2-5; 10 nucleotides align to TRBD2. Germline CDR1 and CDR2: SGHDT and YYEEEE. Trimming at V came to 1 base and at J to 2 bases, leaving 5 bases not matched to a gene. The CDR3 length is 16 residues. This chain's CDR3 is CASSLKLAGGQETQYF. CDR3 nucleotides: TGTGCCAGCAGCTTGAAGTTAGCGGGGGGACAAGAGACCCAGTACTTC.

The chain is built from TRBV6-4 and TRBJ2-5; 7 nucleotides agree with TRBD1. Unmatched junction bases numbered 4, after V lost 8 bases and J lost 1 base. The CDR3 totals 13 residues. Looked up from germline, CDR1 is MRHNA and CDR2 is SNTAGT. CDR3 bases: TGTGCCAGCCGACAGGGCGTCCAAGAGACCCAGTACTTC. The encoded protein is CASRQGVQETQYF.

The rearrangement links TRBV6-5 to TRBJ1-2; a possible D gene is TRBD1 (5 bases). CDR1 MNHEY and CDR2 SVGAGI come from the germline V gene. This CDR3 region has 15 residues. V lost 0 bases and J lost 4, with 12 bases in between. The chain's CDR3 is CASSYSPGFAYGYTF. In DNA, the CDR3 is TGTGCCAGCAGTTACTCGCCAGGGTTCGCCTATGGCTACACCTTC.

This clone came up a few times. The CDR3 bases are TGTGCCAGCAGCCCTCCGGGACTAGCGATTCCCAATGAGCAGTTCTTC. The encoded protein is CASSPPGLAIPNEQFF. V gene TRBV9 combines with J gene TRBJ2-1; 10 positions match TRBD2. The CDR3 spans 16 residues. Germline V gene lookup returns CDR1 SGDLS and CDR2 YYNGEE. Losses at the gene ends were 4 bases for V and 6 bases for J; bases not matched to a gene: 10.

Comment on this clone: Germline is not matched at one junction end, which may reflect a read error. CDR3 residues: CASSPTGTGARKGF. The CDR3 coding sequence is TGTGCCAGCAGCCCGACCGGGACAGGGGCACGGAAGGGCTTC. The gene calls are TRBV7-2 and TRBJ2-7; 10 positions match TRBD1. The CDR3 totals 14 residues. Germline V gene sequence: CDR1 SGHTA, CDR2 FQGNSA.

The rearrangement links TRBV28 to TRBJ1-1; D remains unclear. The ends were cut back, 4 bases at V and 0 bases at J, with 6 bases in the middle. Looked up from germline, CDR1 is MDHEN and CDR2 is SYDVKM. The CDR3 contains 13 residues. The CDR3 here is CASSSTLNTEAFF. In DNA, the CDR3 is TGTGCCAGCAGTTCGACACTGAACACTGAAGCTTTCTTT.

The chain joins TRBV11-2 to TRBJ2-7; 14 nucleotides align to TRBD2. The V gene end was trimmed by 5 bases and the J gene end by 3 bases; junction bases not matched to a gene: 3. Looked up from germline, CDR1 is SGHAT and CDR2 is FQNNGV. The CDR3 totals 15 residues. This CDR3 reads CASSPGLAGVYEQYF. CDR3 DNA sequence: TGTGCCAGCAGCCCGGGACTAGCGGGAGTCTACGAGCAGTACTTC.